This paragraph covers one T cell receptor beta chain sequence. This CDR3 comprises 18 residues. V lost 4 bases, J lost 0 bases, and 19 bases lay in between. CDR1 is MDHEN, CDR2 SYDVKM, per germline. Profiled with immunoSEQ multiplex PCR; TCRdb holds only in-frame clones, not every one. The sample lists a few hundred thousand clones, 85% to 90% occurring once. The data derive from a study of blood T cell repertoires in COVID-19. Across the study: From the United States, Italy and Spain came samples of acute and convalescent COVID-19.

Either two negative PCRs, clearance, or symptom resolution qualified Cohort 3 donors as recovered. The clonotype originates from a man younger than 35 who had recovered from COVID-19. Sequenced: PBMCs or T cells enriched from blood (not recorded which). The J gene is TRBJ2-1, the V gene TRBV28; a possible D gene is TRBD2 (6 bases). The CDR3 is CASSSGAAQSSSYNEQFF. The CDR3 DNA sequence: TGTGCCAGCAGTTCGGGAGCCGCACAGTCGAGCTCCTACAATGAGCAGTTCTTC.